One T cell receptor beta chain is described in this entry. Here immunoSEQ multiplex PCR was the method, and the copy in TCRdb shows in-frame clones only, minus some. The repertoire consists of some 86,000 clones, with around four fifths occurring once and the leading ten covering more than 25%. The data were taken from a study of blood T cell repertoires in COVID-19. The sample consisted of peripheral blood. This receptor was identified in a woman aged 80 or over with active or convalescent COVID-19.

The CDR3 protein is CASRSGQDTDTQYF. For the CDR3, the DNA is TGCGCCAGCAGGTCGGGACAGGACACAGATACGCAGTATTTT. The chain recombines TRBV5-1 with TRBJ2-3; TRBD1 aligns across 8 bases. Unmatched junction bases numbered 4, after V lost 5 bases and J lost 2 bases. Germline V CDR1 and CDR2: SGHRS, YFSETQ. The CDR3 has 14 residues.